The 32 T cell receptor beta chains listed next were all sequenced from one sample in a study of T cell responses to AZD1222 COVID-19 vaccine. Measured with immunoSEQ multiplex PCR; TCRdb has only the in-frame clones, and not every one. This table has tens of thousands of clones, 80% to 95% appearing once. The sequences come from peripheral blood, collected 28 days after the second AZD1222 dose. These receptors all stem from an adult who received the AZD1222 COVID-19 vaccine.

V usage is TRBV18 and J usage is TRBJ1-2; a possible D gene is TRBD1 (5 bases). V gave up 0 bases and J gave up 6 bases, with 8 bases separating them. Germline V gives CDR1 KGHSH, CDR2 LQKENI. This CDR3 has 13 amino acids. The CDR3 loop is CASSPPGRDGYTF. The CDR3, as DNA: TGTGCCAGCTCACCACCGGGGCGGGATGGCTACACCTTC.

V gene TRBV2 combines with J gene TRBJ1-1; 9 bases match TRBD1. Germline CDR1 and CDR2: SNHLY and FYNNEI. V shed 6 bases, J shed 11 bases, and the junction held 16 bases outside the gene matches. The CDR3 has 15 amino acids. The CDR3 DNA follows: TGTGCCAGCAGCGCAAATCCGGGACAGGGAAGCGTGGCTTTCTTT. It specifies CASSANPGQGSVAFF. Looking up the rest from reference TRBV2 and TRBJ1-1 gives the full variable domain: EPEVTQTPSHQVTQMGQEVILRCVPISNHLYFYWYRQILGQKVEFLVSFYNNEISEKSEIFDDQFSVERPDGSNFTLKIRSTKLEDSAMYFCASSANPGQGSVAFFGQGTRLTVV.

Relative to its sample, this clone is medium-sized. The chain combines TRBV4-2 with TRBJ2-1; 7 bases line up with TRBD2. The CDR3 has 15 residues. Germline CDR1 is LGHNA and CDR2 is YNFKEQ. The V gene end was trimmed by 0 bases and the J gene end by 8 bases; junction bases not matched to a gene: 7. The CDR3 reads CASSQEREGPHEQFF. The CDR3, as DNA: TGTGCCAGCAGCCAAGAAAGGGAGGGCCCCCATGAGCAGTTCTTC.

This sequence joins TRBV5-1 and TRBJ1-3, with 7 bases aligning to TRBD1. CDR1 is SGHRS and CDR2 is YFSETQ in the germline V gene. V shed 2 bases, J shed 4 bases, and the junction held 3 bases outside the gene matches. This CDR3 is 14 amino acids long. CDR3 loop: CASSFTGEGNTIYF. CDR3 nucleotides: TGCGCCAGCAGCTTTACAGGGGAAGGAAACACCATATATTTT.

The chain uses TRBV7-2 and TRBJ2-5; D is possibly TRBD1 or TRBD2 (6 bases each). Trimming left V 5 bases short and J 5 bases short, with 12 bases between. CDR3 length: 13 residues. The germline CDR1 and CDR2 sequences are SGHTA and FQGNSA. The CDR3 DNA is TGTGCCAGCAGCGCGACAGGAGGGGAGACCCAGTACTTC. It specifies CASSATGGETQYF. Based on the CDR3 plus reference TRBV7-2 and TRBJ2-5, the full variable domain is GAGVSQSPSNKVTEKGKDVELRCDPISGHTALYWYRQSLGQGLEFLIYFQGNSAPDKSGLPSDRFSAERTGGSVSTLTIQRTQQEDSAVYLCASSATGGETQYFGPGTRLLVL.

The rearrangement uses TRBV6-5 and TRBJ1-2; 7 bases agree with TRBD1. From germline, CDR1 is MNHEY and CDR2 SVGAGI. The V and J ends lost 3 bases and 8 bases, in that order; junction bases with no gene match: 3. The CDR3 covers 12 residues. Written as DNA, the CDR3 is TGTGCCAGCAGTTATACAGGGGACGGCTACACCTTC. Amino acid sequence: CASSYTGDGYTF.

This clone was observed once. In DNA, the CDR3 is TGTGCCAGCAGTTTGGGACAGGGACGGGGCTACACCTTC. Translated, it gives CASSLGQGRGYTF. This chain links TRBV27 with TRBJ1-2, with 9 bases aligning to TRBD1. V dropped 3 bases and J dropped 8; count of bases not matched to a gene: 4. This CDR3 contains 13 residues. Germline V gives CDR1 MNHEY, CDR2 SMNVEV (reference sequence).

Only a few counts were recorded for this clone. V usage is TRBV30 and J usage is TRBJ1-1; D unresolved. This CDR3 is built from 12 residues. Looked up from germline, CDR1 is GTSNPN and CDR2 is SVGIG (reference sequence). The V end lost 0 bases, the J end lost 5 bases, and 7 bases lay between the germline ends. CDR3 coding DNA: TGTGCCTGGAGTGTTAGTTCGACTGAAGCTTTCTTT. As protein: CAWSVSSTEAFF.

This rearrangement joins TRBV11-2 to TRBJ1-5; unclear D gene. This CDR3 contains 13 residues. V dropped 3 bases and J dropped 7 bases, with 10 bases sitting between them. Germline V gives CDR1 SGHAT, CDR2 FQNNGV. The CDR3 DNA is TGTGCCAGCAGCTTTGGAGCGCGACAGCCCCAGCATTTT. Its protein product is CASSFGARQPQHF.

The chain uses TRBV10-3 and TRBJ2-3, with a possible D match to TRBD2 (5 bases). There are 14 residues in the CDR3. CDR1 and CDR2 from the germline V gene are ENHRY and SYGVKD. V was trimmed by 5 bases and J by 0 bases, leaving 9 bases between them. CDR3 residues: CAISQAVSTDTQYF. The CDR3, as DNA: TGTGCCATCAGTCAAGCGGTTAGCACAGATACGCAGTATTTT.

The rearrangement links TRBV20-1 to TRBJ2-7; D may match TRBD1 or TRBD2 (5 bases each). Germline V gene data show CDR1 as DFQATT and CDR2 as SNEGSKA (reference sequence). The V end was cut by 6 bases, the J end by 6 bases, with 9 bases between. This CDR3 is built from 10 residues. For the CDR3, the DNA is TGCAGTGCCCCAGGGACCGAGCAGTACTTC. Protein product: CSAPGTEQYF.

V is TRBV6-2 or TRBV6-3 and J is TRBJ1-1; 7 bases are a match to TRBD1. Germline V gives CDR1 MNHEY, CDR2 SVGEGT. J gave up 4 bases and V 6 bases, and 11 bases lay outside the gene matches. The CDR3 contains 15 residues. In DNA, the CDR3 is TGTGCCAGCAGCTCCCCCGGGACAGCTTCCACTGAAGCTTTCTTT. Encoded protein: CASSSPGTASTEAFF.

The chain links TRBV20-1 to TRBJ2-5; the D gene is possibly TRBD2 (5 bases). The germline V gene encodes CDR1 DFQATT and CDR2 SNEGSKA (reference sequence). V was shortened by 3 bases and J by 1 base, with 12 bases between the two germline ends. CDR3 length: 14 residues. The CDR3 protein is CSASDFAGQETQYF. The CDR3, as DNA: TGCAGTGCTAGTGACTTCGCGGGCCAAGAGACCCAGTACTTC.

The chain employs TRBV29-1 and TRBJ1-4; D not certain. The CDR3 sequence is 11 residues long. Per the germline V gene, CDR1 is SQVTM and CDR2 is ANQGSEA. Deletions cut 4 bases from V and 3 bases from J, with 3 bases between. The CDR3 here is CSVGSNEKLFF. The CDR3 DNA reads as TGCAGCGTTGGTTCTAATGAAAAACTGTTTTTT.

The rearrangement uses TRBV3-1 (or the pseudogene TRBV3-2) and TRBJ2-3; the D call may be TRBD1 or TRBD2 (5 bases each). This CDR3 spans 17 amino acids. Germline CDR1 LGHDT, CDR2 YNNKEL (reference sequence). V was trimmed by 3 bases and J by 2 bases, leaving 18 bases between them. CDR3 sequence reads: CASSHRGRAGFTDTQYF. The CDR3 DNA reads TGTGCCAGCAGCCATCGGGGCAGGGCAGGTTTCACAGATACGCAGTATTTT.

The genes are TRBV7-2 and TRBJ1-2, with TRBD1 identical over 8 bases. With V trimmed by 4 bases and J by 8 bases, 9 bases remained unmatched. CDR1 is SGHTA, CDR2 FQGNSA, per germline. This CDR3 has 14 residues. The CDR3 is CASSSGQGWEGYTF. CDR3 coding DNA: TGTGCCAGCAGCTCCGGACAGGGCTGGGAGGGCTACACCTTC.

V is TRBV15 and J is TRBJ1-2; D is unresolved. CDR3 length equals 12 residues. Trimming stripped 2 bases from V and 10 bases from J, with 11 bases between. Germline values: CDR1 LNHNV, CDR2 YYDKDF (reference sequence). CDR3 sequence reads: CATSRISTDYTF. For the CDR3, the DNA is TGTGCCACCAGCAGAATATCAACAGACTACACCTTC. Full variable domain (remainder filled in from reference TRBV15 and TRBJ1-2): DAMVIQNPRYQVTQFGKPVTLSCSQTLNHNVMYWYQQKSSQAPKLLFHYYDKDFNNEADTPDNFQSRRPNTSFCFLDIRSPGLGDTAMYLCATSRISTDYTFGSGTRLTVV.

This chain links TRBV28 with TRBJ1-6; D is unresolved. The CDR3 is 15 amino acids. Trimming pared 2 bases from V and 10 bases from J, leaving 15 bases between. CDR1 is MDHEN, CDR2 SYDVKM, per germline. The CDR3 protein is CASSLGLYRASPLHF. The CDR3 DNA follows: TGTGCCAGCAGTTTAGGTTTGTATAGGGCGTCACCCCTCCACTTT.

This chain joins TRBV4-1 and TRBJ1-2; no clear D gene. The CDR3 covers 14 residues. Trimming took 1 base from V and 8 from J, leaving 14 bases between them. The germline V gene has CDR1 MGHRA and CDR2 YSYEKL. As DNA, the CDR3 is TGCGCCAGCAGCCAAGTGGCGATTACGTACGGCTACACCTTC. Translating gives CASSQVAITYGYTF.

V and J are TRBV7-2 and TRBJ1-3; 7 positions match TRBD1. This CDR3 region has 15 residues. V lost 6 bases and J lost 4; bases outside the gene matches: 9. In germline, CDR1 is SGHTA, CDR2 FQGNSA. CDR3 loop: CASRPDRVPGNTIYF. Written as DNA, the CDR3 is TGTGCCAGCAGACCCGACAGGGTCCCCGGAAACACCATATATTTT. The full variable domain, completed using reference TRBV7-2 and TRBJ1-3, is GAGVSQSPSNKVTEKGKDVELRCDPISGHTALYWYRQSLGQGLEFLIYFQGNSAPDKSGLPSDRFSAERTGGSVSTLTIQRTQQEDSAVYLCASRPDRVPGNTIYFGEGSWLTVV.

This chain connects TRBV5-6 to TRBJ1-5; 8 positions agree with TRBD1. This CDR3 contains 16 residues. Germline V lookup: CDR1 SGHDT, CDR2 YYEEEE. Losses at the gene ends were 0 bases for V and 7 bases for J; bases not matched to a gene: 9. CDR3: CASSLAGQGRRQPQHF. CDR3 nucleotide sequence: TGTGCCAGCAGCTTGGCTGGACAGGGAAGGAGACAGCCCCAGCATTTT.

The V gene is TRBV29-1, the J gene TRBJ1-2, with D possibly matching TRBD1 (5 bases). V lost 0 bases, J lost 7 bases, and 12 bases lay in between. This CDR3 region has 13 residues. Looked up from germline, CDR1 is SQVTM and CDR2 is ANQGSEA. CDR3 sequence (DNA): TGCAGCGTTGAAGATGGCGACAGATCTGGCTACACCTTC. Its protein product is CSVEDGDRSGYTF.

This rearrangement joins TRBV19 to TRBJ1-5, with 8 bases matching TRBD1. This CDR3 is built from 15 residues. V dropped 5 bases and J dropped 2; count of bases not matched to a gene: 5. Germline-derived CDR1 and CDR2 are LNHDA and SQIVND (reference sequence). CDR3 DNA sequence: TGTGCCAGTAGTCCAGGGGGCGATCGCAATCAGCCCCAGCATTTT. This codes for CASSPGGDRNQPQHF.

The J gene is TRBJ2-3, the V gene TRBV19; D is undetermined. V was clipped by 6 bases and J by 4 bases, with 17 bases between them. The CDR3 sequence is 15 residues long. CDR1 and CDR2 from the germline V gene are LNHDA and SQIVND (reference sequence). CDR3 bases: TGTGCCAGTAGGGCCGGACCCCTCGCAGCAGATACGCAGTATTTT. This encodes CASRAGPLAADTQYF.

This chain's CDR3 is CAWSVVLEGQTTYEQYF. CDR3 sequence (DNA): TGTGCCTGGAGCGTAGTATTAGAGGGACAGACAACCTACGAGCAGTACTTC. J is TRBJ2-7 and V is TRBV30; 7 bases agree with TRBD1. CDR3 length equals 17 residues. Germline V lookup: CDR1 GTSNPN, CDR2 SVGIG (reference sequence). With V trimmed by 3 bases and J by 2 bases, 16 bases remained unmatched.

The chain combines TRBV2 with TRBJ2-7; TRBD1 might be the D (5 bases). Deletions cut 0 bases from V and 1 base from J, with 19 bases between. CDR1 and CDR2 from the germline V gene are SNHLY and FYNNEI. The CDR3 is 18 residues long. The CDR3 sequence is CASSEALRAGPISYEQYF. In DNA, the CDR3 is TGTGCCAGCAGTGAAGCGCTTCGGGCAGGGCCTATATCCTACGAGCAGTACTTC.

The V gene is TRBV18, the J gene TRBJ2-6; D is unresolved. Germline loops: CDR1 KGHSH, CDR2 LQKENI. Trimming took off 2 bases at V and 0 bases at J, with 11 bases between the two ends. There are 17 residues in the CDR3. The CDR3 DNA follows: TGTGCCAGCTCACCAGCGGATCTTGGCTCTGGGGCCAACGTCCTGACTTTC. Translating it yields CASSPADLGSGANVLTF.

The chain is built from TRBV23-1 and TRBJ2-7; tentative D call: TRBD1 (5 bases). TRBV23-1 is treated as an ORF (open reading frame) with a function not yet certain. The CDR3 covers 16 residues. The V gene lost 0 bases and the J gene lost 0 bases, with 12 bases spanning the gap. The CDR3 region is CASSQSRPGCSYEQYF. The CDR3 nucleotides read TGCGCCAGCAGTCAATCCCGGCCAGGGTGCTCCTACGAGCAGTACTTC.

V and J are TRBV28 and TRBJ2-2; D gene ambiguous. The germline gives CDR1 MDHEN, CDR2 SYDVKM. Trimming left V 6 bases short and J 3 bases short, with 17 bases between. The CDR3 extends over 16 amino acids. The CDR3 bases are TGTGCCAGCAGCCCCCCCCGAGCACTACACACCGGGGAGCTGTTTTTT. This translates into CASSPPRALHTGELFF.

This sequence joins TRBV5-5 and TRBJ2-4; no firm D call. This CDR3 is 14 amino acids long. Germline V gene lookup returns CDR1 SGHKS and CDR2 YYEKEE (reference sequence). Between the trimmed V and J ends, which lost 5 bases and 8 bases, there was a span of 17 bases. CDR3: CASRSVRTTDIQYF. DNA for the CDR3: TGTGCCAGCAGGTCTGTGCGGACCACTGACATTCAGTACTTC. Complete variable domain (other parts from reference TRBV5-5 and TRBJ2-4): DAGVTQSPTHLIKTRGQQVTLRCSPISGHKSVSWYQQVLGQGPQFIFQYYEKEERGRGNFPDRFSARQFPNYSSELNVNALLLGDSALYLCASRSVRTTDIQYFGAGTRLSVL.

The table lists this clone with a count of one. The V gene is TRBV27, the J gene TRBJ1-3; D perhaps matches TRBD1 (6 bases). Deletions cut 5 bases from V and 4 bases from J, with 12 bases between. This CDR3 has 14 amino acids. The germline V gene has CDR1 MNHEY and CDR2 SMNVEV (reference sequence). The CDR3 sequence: CASSTEGGGNTIYF. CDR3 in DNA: TGTGCCAGCAGTACCGAGGGGGGCGGAAACACCATATATTTT.

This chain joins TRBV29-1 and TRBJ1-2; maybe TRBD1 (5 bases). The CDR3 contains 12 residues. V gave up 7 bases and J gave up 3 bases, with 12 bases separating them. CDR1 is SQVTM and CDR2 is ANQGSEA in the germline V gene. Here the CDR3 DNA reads TGCAGCGGGGCGGGGGTGGACTATGGCTACACCTTC. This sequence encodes CSGAGVDYGYTF.